The entry below describes one T cell receptor beta chain. Germline values: CDR1 SGDLS, CDR2 YYNGEE. Unmatched junction bases numbered 8, after V lost 4 bases and J lost 2 bases. The CDR3 length is 15 residues. This sample is part of a study of cytomegalovirus exposure and HLA in healthy donors. Sequencing was performed with immunoSEQ multiplex PCR; in TCRdb, only in-frame clones are kept and a portion is missing. The data hold about 70,000 clones, with roughly 92% observed a single time. The specimen was PBMCs. The TCR was taken from a man younger than 35 in good health and CMV-seropositive. The chain employs TRBV9 and TRBJ2-7; 8 bases align to TRBD2. CDR3 DNA sequence: TGTGCCAGCAGCCCTGGGACTAGTTCGACCTACGAGCAGTACTTC. This translates into CASSPGTSSTYEQYF.